The 24 T cell receptor beta chains presented below share a single source sample, sequenced in a study of cytomegalovirus exposure and HLA in healthy donors. With 60 Vbeta and 13 Jbeta primers, the PCR was carried out. The data were produced by immunoSEQ multiplex PCR, yet TCRdb's version contains in-frame clones alone and is incomplete. Among about 190,000 clones, around three quarters were seen once, and the ten largest hold 0.65%. The sample consisted of PBMCs. The receptor set was obtained from a boy aged 5-17 years in good health and CMV-seronegative.

This sequence joins TRBV25-1 and TRBJ1-1; D is possibly TRBD1 (6 bases). The CDR3 covers 16 residues. The ends were cut back, 0 bases at V and 4 bases at J, with 15 bases in the middle. CDR1 is MGHDK and CDR2 is SYGVNS in the germline V gene. The CDR3 nucleotides read TGTGCCAGCAGTGAATATTTCGGGGACATGGCCACTGAAGCTTTCTTT. It translates to CASSEYFGDMATEAFF.

The rearrangement joins TRBV4-1 to TRBJ1-2, with D hard to call. The V and J ends lost 0 bases and 8 bases respectively, with 16 bases between them. Germline V gene lookup returns CDR1 MGHRA and CDR2 YSYEKL. The CDR3 length is 15 residues. The CDR3 nucleotides are TGCGCCAGCAGCCAAGAGGCCCGGCCGACTGTGGGCTACACCTTC. This sequence encodes CASSQEARPTVGYTF.

This clone appeared a few times. The rearrangement links TRBV9 to TRBJ2-3; D might be TRBD2 (5 bases). Germline lookup yields CDR1 SGDLS and CDR2 YYNGEE. The CDR3 loop spans 15 amino acids. V was pared by 1 base and J by 0 bases, with 9 bases between. The CDR3 DNA reads as TGTGCCAGCAGCGTAACCGAGCGGAGCACAGATACGCAGTATTTT. Its translation: CASSVTERSTDTQYF.

The genes are TRBV5-1 and TRBJ2-7, with a tentative D call TRBD1 (5 bases). Per the germline V gene, CDR1 is SGHRS and CDR2 is YFSETQ. Trimming took 0 bases from V and 1 from J, leaving 11 bases between them. CDR3 length: 15 amino acids. The CDR3 bases are TGCGCCAGCAGCTTGGTAGGGGTTTCTTCCTACGAGCAGTACTTC. It specifies CASSLVGVSSYEQYF. The whole variable domain, filled in from reference TRBV5-1 and TRBJ2-7, reads KAGVTQTPRYLIKTRGQQVTLSCSPISGHRSVSWYQQTPGQGLQFLFEYFSETQRNKGNFPGRFSGRQFSNSRSEMNVSTLELGDSALYLCASSLVGVSSYEQYFGPGTRLTVT.

This chain joins TRBV30 and TRBJ1-6; 9 nucleotides agree with TRBD1. This CDR3 has 15 amino acids. Germline V gene lookup returns CDR1 GTSNPN and CDR2 SVGIG (reference sequence). V shed 2 bases, J shed 7 bases, and the junction held 6 bases outside the gene matches. The CDR3 loop reads CAWSRRDRANSPLHF. For the CDR3, the DNA is TGTGCCTGGAGTAGACGGGACAGGGCGAATTCACCCCTCCACTTT.

This chain links TRBV19 with TRBJ1-1; 10 nucleotides match TRBD1. This CDR3 region has 15 residues. Germline V gene lookup returns CDR1 LNHDA and CDR2 SQIVND (reference sequence). Germline trimming cut 9 bases from V and 3 bases from J; bases unmatched to any gene: 10. CDR3 residues: CASSDRGRTDTEAFF. CDR3 nucleotides: TGTGCCAGCAGCGACAGGGGGCGGACGGACACTGAAGCTTTCTTT.

Comments on this clone: The junction departs from the called germline gene at one end, perhaps through a read error. The V and J genes are TRBV10-3 and TRBJ2-7; 10 positions agree with TRBD1. Germline V lookup: CDR1 ENHRY, CDR2 SYGVKD. This CDR3 region has 14 residues. CDR3 coding DNA: TGTGCCAGCAGTGGGGACAGGGGCTCCTACGAGCAGTACTTC. Its protein product is CASSGDRGSYEQYF.

The chain joins TRBV4-2 to TRBJ2-3; 12 nucleotides match TRBD2. This CDR3 spans 16 amino acids. Trimming cost V 6 bases and J 4 bases; bases outside gene matches: 8. Germline V gene sequence: CDR1 LGHNA, CDR2 YNFKEQ. CDR3 sequence (DNA): TGTGCCAGCAGACTACTAGCGGGGGGTCTGGCAGATACGCAGTATTTT. This gives the protein CASRLLAGGLADTQYF.

This chain links TRBV6-5 with TRBJ1-2; D might be TRBD1 (5 bases). The CDR3 runs 13 residues. V dropped 3 bases and J dropped 8 bases, with 13 bases sitting between them. CDR1 is MNHEY, CDR2 SVGAGI, per germline. This chain's CDR3 is CASSYQGLEGYTF. The CDR3 DNA follows: TGTGCCAGCAGTTATCAGGGACTGGAAGGCTACACCTTC.

The chain uses TRBV12-5 and TRBJ1-5; D remains ambiguous. Trimming shortened V by 6 bases and J by 4 bases, and 7 bases separated the two germline ends. CDR3 length: 12 amino acids. Germline-derived CDR1 and CDR2 are LGHNT and FRNRAP. CDR3 coding DNA: TGTGCTAGTGGACAGCTTAATCAGCCCCAGCATTTT. Its protein is CASGQLNQPQHF.

The CDR3 loop is CASSLGLAVAPGNEQFF. The CDR3 bases are TGTGCCAGCAGCTTGGGGTTAGCGGTAGCCCCTGGGAATGAGCAGTTCTTC. The chain employs TRBV5-4 and TRBJ2-1, with D perhaps TRBD2 (6 bases). CDR1 and CDR2 from the germline V gene are SGHNT and YYREEE (reference sequence). V lost 0 bases, J lost 7 bases, and 20 bases lay in between. This CDR3 is 17 amino acids long.

This chain links TRBV10-3 with TRBJ2-2; tentatively, D is TRBD2 (6 bases). The germline gives CDR1 ENHRY, CDR2 SYGVKD. V dropped 6 bases and J dropped 0 bases, with 11 bases sitting between them. CDR3 length equals 15 residues. Here the CDR3 reads CAISPGSPNTGELFF. The CDR3 DNA reads TGTGCCATCAGCCCCGGGAGTCCGAACACCGGGGAGCTGTTTTTT.

The gene calls are TRBV18 and TRBJ1-1; TRBD1 matches 8 bases. In germline, CDR1 is KGHSH, CDR2 LQKENI. The CDR3 consists of 18 residues. Germline trimming cut 2 bases from V and 1 base from J; bases unmatched to any gene: 12. This chain's CDR3 is CASSPSTYRGGANTEAFF. CDR3 in DNA: TGTGCCAGCTCACCATCGACGTACAGGGGGGGGGCGAACACTGAAGCTTTCTTT.

The V and J genes are TRBV7-9 and TRBJ2-7; 9 nucleotides line up with TRBD1. Trimming cost V 5 bases and J 5 bases; bases outside gene matches: 7. Germline V gene sequence: CDR1 SEHNR, CDR2 FQNEAQ (reference sequence). This CDR3 contains 14 residues. CDR3 protein: CASSPYTGGNEQYF. In nucleotides, the CDR3 is TGTGCCAGCAGCCCCTACACAGGGGGCAACGAGCAGTACTTC.

V gene TRBV6-5 combines with J gene TRBJ1-5, with 7 bases identical to TRBD1. V gave up 4 bases and J gave up 6 bases; unmatched junction bases: 12. This CDR3 is 16 amino acids long. CDR1 is MNHEY and CDR2 is SVGAGI in the germline V gene. The chain's CDR3 is CASSSIHDRAGQPQHF. CDR3 coding DNA: TGTGCCAGCAGTTCCATCCATGACAGGGCGGGTCAGCCCCAGCATTTT.

This clone was seen a few times. J is TRBJ2-5 and V is TRBV19; 10 nucleotides line up with TRBD2. The CDR3 loop spans 15 amino acids. Germline V gives CDR1 LNHDA, CDR2 SQIVND (reference sequence). V was pared by 6 bases and J by 5 bases, with 9 bases of the junction left unmatched. The CDR3 DNA sequence: TGTGCCAGTAGCCTTAGCGGGAGGCGAGGGGAGACCCAGTACTTC. It is translated as CASSLSGRRGETQYF.

The chain couples TRBV30 to TRBJ2-1; 8 positions match TRBD1. The CDR3 sequence is 14 residues long. The germline CDR1 and CDR2 sequences are GTSNPN and SVGIG (reference sequence). Trimming took 5 bases from V and 2 from J; bases not matched to a gene: 5. Written as DNA, the CDR3 is TGTGCCTGGGTCCAGGACAGGGCCTACAATGAGCAGTTCTTC. Translation gives CAWVQDRAYNEQFF.

This chain links TRBV6-1 with TRBJ1-1, with 9 bases that match TRBD1. J was trimmed by 0 bases and V by 5 bases; bases with no gene match: 4. Germline CDR1 is MNHNS and CDR2 is SASEGT. This CDR3 contains 15 residues. In DNA form, the CDR3 reads TGTGCCAGCAGTCGGGACAGGGCCCTGAACACTGAAGCTTTCTTT. Protein: CASSRDRALNTEAFF.

CDR3 coding DNA: TGTGCAAGTCGCTCTCGTCCGGGACCCCGGGGAGGCCAGCCCCAGCATTTT. Translation gives CASRSRPGPRGGQPQHF. The chain uses TRBV12-2 and TRBJ1-5. TRBV12-2 is a listed pseudogene. The CDR3 is 17 residues long.

The sample holds one count of this clone. J is TRBJ2-3 and V is TRBV5-1; TRBD2 aligns across 7 bases. There are 13 residues in the CDR3. The V and J ends lost 0 bases and 6 bases, in that order; junction bases with no gene match: 1. The germline V gene has CDR1 SGHRS and CDR2 YFSETQ. Here the CDR3 reads CASSLAAGDTQYF. The DNA of the CDR3 is TGCGCCAGCAGCTTGGCAGCGGGGGATACGCAGTATTTT. Combining the CDR3 with reference TRBV5-1 and TRBJ2-3 gives the whole variable domain KAGVTQTPRYLIKTRGQQVTLSCSPISGHRSVSWYQQTPGQGLQFLFEYFSETQRNKGNFPGRFSGRQFSNSRSEMNVSTLELGDSALYLCASSLAAGDTQYFGPGTRLTVL.

Turning to this clone: Distinct nucleotide sequences in the sample also encode this CDR3. The rearrangement uses TRBV11-2 and TRBJ2-3, with D perhaps TRBD2 (5 bases). Germline CDR1 reads SGHAT; CDR2 reads FQNNGV. V lost 4 bases to trimming and J lost 3 bases, with 8 bases between them. CDR3 length: 13 amino acids. The CDR3 coding sequence is TGTGCCAGCAGCTCCCCGGGGACAGATACGCAGTATTTT. Residues: CASSSPGTDTQYF. The full variable domain, with the rest looked up from reference TRBV11-2 and TRBJ2-3, is EAGVAQSPRYKIIEKRQSVAFWCNPISGHATLYWYQQILGQGPKLLIQFQNNGVVDDSQLPKDRFSAERLKGVDSTLKIQPAKLEDSAVYLCASSSPGTDTQYFGPGTRLTVL.

The rearrangement uses TRBV19 and TRBJ2-3, with 11 bases matching TRBD1. The germline gives CDR1 LNHDA, CDR2 SQIVND (reference sequence). V was pared by 8 bases and J by 6 bases, with 10 bases of the junction left unmatched. The CDR3 spans 15 residues. This chain's CDR3 is CASRGQGAFFDTQYF. CDR3 nucleotide sequence: TGTGCCAGTCGAGGACAGGGGGCGTTTTTTGATACGCAGTATTTT.

This rearrangement joins TRBV29-1 to TRBJ2-5, with 13 bases identical to TRBD2. The junction had 2 bases not matched to a gene; V was cut back by 5 bases and J by 2 bases. Germline values: CDR1 SQVTM, CDR2 ANQGSEA. There are 14 residues in the CDR3. The CDR3 loop is CSVMGLAGQETQYF. In nucleotides, the CDR3 is TGCAGCGTTATGGGACTAGCGGGACAAGAGACCCAGTACTTC.

The chain joins TRBV6-6 to TRBJ2-1; TRBD2 matches at 12 bases. V dropped 6 bases and J dropped 7; count of bases not matched to a gene: 7. Looked up from germline, CDR1 is MNHNY and CDR2 is SVGAGI (reference sequence). This CDR3 spans 15 amino acids. The CDR3 sequence is CASSRRTSGANEQFF. The CDR3 DNA reads TGTGCCAGCAGCAGACGGACTAGCGGGGCTAATGAGCAGTTCTTC.